The clone carrying this T cell receptor (beta chain) was found many times. The antigen is not known. MiXCR, run by TCRdb on the reads, gives a single entry per CDR3 protein. The data show around 250,000 distinct CDR3 sequences, approximately 17% seen once. This specimen belongs to a study of T cell repertoires in cytomegalovirus infection. Across the whole study: Public TCR beta signatures indicated both CMV infection and matching HLA type. Study results and caveats: Dominating the ex vivo response were HLA-C-restricted CMV-specific TCR beta clonotypes. Carriers of CMV and the relevant HLA type were discriminated by public TCR beta frequency.

The CDR3 totals 15 residues. The junction had 9 bases not matched to a gene; V was cut back by 5 bases and J by 4 bases. CDR1 MNHEY and CDR2 SMNVEV come from the germline V gene (reference sequence). Source material: CD8+ T cells from PBMCs. This sequence joins TRBV27 and TRBJ2-7, with 9 bases that match TRBD2. The origin of this receptor is a human donor in good health (CMV status not recorded). Some clones in this sample may be carry-over from other donors' samples. In nucleotides, the CDR3 is TGTGCCAGCAGTACGAGCGGGGGGAATCGGTACGAGCAGTACTTC. It is translated as CASSTSGGNRYEQYF.